This T cell receptor beta chain was captured by sequencing in a study of T cell responses to AZD1222 COVID-19 vaccine (dated by TCRdb to 2020 to 2022). Regarding the complete study: AZD1222 recipients with second doses at about 4 weeks or about 12 weeks were pooled, because spike-specific TCR depth and breadth did not differ between schedules. TCR sequencing was performed for over 230 trial participants, of whom roughly 200 were given two doses of AZD1222 and some 26 were given two doses of MenACWY control vaccine. Enrollment into the trials was organized by age into subgroups of 18-55, 56-69 and 70-plus years, and those subgroups contained roughly 160, 29 and 62 TCR-sequenced participants, respectively.

From the cysteine up to the phenylalanine, the CDR3 has a length of 14 residues. The retained sequence is limited to the CDR3, 42 bases, with the frame set at the first base. As encoded in the germline V gene (reference sequence), CDR1 is LNHDA while CDR2 is SQIVND. Trimming costs V 5 bases and J 2 bases, and their ends lie 12 bases apart. In light of the paper, this sample's time point label describes: baseline before first vaccination. Vaccinee samples came from UK trials COV001 and COV002, including a single-blind randomized controlled phase 2/3 trial of AZD1222 (ChAdOx1 nCoV-19) in healthy adults. Trial participant PBMC samples were collected at day 0 and day 28 after the second dose for TCRbeta chain sequencing. The CDR3 regions of human TCRbeta chains were subjected to immunosequencing. As for the original processing: TCRs in the repertoires were compared against a reference library of SARS-CoV-2-specific TCRs that had been generated with the MIRA antigen-specificity platform. Breadth meant the fraction of unique TCRs that were SARS-CoV-2-associated, whereas depth meant the fraction of total T cells that were SARS-CoV-2-associated. Using the MIRA data, each spike-specific TCR was mapped to the spike region that the TCR reacts to and placed in a CD4 or CD8 class. Log10-transformed breadth and depth values were compared by one-way ANOVA with Sidak's multiple comparisons tests. In its TCRdb copy, this immuneACCESS table keeps in-frame sequences only and misses some clones. Where compared with another copy, unresolved V genes explain less than half of these, and the others have no known cause. V, J and clone size were drawn from that table, and D and trimming were deduced from the DNA. The sample yields 60,000 to 75,000 clones; about 87% were counted once. Jointly, the top ten make up around 5% of the sample.

Comments on this clone: It has no known antigen specificity. No per-base quality is available; no much larger clone lies one base away.

Study-wide findings and limitations: After two AZD1222 doses, both the breadth and the depth of spike-specific TCRs were significantly higher than at day 0 and than in MenACWY recipients. Participants were mostly white British, with more females than males. The authors suggested clonal diversity may have been underestimated. CD4 TCRs associated with the vaccine covered the entire spike protein, and the dominant responses were in regions 160-218 and 743-854. In the small 56-69-year group, the increase in depth fell short of significance, most likely because of low power. Because no samples from the day 14 peak response were available, repertoires could be characterized only after the peak T cell response. Conclusions about previously exposed vaccinees were limited because only six AZD1222 recipients were SARS-CoV-2 seropositive at baseline. Reportedly, almost half of the unique spike-specific TCRs recognized epitopes lying outside the regions that are mutated in the B.1.351 and B.1.1.7 variants.

The sequencing here drew on peripheral blood, taken on day 0 of AZD1222 vaccination. The sequence was collected from an adult in good health. This sequence uses TRBV19 and TRBJ1-1; the D segment could be TRBD1, given 6 matching bases. The sequence in DNA is TGTGCCAGTAGTCGGCAGGACAGCAACACTGAAGCTTTCTTT. The translation is CASSRQDSNTEAFF.